What follows are 19 T cell receptor beta chains derived from one specimen sequenced in a study of naive and memory T cell subsets. The SP2 primer and nested alpha and beta constant region primers amplified ligated cDNA in four rounds. TCRdb used MiXCR to reprocess the 5' RACE reads, holding one entry per CDR3 protein. The sample contains more than 45,000 distinct CDR3 sequences, 7.2% of which appear only once. The library had UMIs added by 3' ligation of an oligonucleotide to TCR cDNA. The receptors originated from a male donor in good health.

The chain joins TRBV6-6 to TRBJ2-1; 7 bases are shared with TRBD1. The CDR3 spans 15 residues. J was trimmed by 2 bases and V by 6 bases; bases with no gene match: 7. The germline CDR1 and CDR2 sequences are MNHNY and SVGAGI (reference sequence). DNA of the CDR3: TGTGCCAGCAGGAGACAGGGAACTGCCTACAATGAGCAGTTCTTC. This encodes CASRRQGTAYNEQFF.

This clonotype was counted between two and nine times. The gene calls are TRBV6-1 and TRBJ2-1; 14 bases match TRBD2. This CDR3 spans 17 amino acids. CDR1 is MNHNS, CDR2 SASEGT, per germline. V lost 0 bases to trimming and J lost 10 bases; unmatched junction nucleotides: 8. CDR3 region: CASSEALGTSGGREQFF. As DNA, the CDR3 is TGTGCCAGCAGTGAAGCGCTAGGGACTAGCGGGGGAAGGGAGCAGTTCTTC.

This clonotype was seen more than once but under ten times. The gene calls are TRBV2 and TRBJ2-1; D call uncertain. Trimming removed 3 bases at V and 12 bases at J, with 15 bases between. Germline V gene sequence: CDR1 SNHLY, CDR2 FYNNEI. CDR3 size: 13 residues. For the CDR3, the DNA is TGTGCCAGCAGTGAGTCTACGGCCTTCGTGCAGTTCTTC. The encoded protein is CASSESTAFVQFF.

This clonotype occurred many times. The genes are TRBV19 and TRBJ1-1; the match to TRBD1 covers 7 bases. V shed 5 bases and J 5 bases; nucleotides not matched to a gene: 8. The CDR3 is made up of 14 amino acids. Germline V gives CDR1 LNHDA, CDR2 SQIVND (reference sequence). In DNA form, the CDR3 reads TGTGCCAGTAGTCCCAGACAGGGCGGAACTGAAGCTTTCTTT. Protein: CASSPRQGGTEAFF.

This clonotype was detected a few times. The V gene is TRBV29-1, the J gene TRBJ1-2, with no clear D. The V gene lost 6 bases and the J gene lost 0 bases, with 17 bases spanning the gap. The CDR3 length is 15 residues. The germline V gene has CDR1 SQVTM and CDR2 ANQGSEA. The CDR3 spells CSVPRKGPANYGYTF. CDR3 nucleotides: TGCAGCGTCCCCCGGAAGGGTCCAGCTAACTATGGCTACACCTTC.

This clonotype was picked up a small number of times. The chain has TRBV20-1 and TRBJ2-7, with D unclear. V was pared by 7 bases and J by 1 base, with 8 bases between. CDR1 and CDR2 (germline): DFQATT, SNEGSKA (reference sequence). The CDR3 contains 11 residues. CDR3 nucleotides: TGCAGTGTTGGGTGGTCCTACGAGCAGTACTTC. Its translation is CSVGWSYEQYF.

This clonotype was counted a few times. The chain's CDR3 is CASSQGLSSYNEQFF. The CDR3 DNA reads TGTGCCAGCAGCCAGGGACTGAGCTCCTACAATGAGCAGTTCTTC. The V gene is TRBV3-1, the J gene TRBJ2-1; D is possibly TRBD2 (6 bases). This CDR3 is 15 amino acids long. Trimming cost V 3 bases and J 0 bases, with 9 bases left between them. The germline V gene has CDR1 LGHDT and CDR2 YNNKEL (reference sequence).

As for this clonotype: A much larger clone lies a single base off, so this may be a read error. This chain connects TRBV7-2 to TRBJ2-7; 9 positions match TRBD2. The junction had 11 bases not matched to a gene; V was cut back by 6 bases and J by 2 bases. CDR1 and CDR2 (germline): SGHTA, FQGNSA. The CDR3 is 16 amino acids. CDR3 DNA sequence: TGTGCCAGCAGACCAAGACTAGCGGAGCTCCCCTACGAGCAGTACTTC. It codes for CASRPRLAELPYEQYF.

In this sample, this clonotype turned up many times. This chain uses TRBV20-1 with TRBJ2-7, with D perhaps matching TRBD2 (6 bases). The V gene's germline CDR1 is DFQATT and CDR2 SNEGSKA (reference sequence). V dropped 2 bases and J dropped 1 base, with 12 bases sitting between them. The CDR3 consists of 14 residues. The DNA of the CDR3 is TGCAGTGCTAGACCCGAAGGAGGGTCCTACGAGCAGTACTTC. It yields the protein CSARPEGGSYEQYF.

This clonotype was picked up a small number of times. The chain joins TRBV5-1 to TRBJ1-2; D may be TRBD1 (5 bases). Per the germline V gene, CDR1 is SGHRS and CDR2 is YFSETQ. The V and J ends lost 2 bases and 6 bases respectively, with 14 bases between them. The CDR3 is 14 amino acids. CDR3 protein: CASSLEGQGHGYTF. The CDR3 bases are TGCGCCAGCAGCTTAGAGGGGCAAGGGCATGGCTACACCTTC.

This clonotype has at least ten counts. The rearrangement links TRBV29-1 to TRBJ1-2, with D possibly matching TRBD1 (6 bases). The CDR3 length is 15 residues. Deletions cut 3 bases from V and 3 bases from J, with 17 bases between. Germline V gene sequence: CDR1 SQVTM, CDR2 ANQGSEA. The chain's CDR3 is CSVDDIGDKYYGYTF. The CDR3 DNA reads TGCAGCGTTGACGATATTGGGGACAAGTACTATGGCTACACCTTC.

This clonotype has at least ten counts. The chain recombines TRBV6-5 with TRBJ2-3; D is possibly TRBD2 (6 bases). Trimming took off 4 bases at V and 5 bases at J, with 13 bases between the two ends. Germline V gives CDR1 MNHEY, CDR2 SVGAGI. This CDR3 spans 14 amino acids. Written as DNA, the CDR3 is TGTGCCAGCAGTTTCCTTGGGACTGAAGATACGCAGTATTTT. It specifies CASSFLGTEDTQYF.

This clonotype was counted between two and nine times. The V and J genes are TRBV9 and TRBJ2-2, with unresolved D. The germline CDR1 and CDR2 sequences are SGDLS and YYNGEE. This CDR3 contains 13 residues. The germline V and J ends were trimmed by 1 base and 3 bases, with 4 bases remaining between them. The CDR3 reads CASSVQDTGELFF. In DNA form, the CDR3 reads TGTGCCAGCAGCGTACAGGACACCGGGGAGCTGTTTTTT.

This clonotype occurred many times. The rearrangement joins TRBV6-6 to TRBJ1-4, with D perhaps matching TRBD1 (5 bases). V shed 3 bases and J shed 6 bases, with 14 bases lying between them. This CDR3 has 15 residues. Germline CDR1 and CDR2: MNHNY and SVGAGI (reference sequence). The CDR3, as DNA: TGTGCCAGCAGTTATCCAGGACAAGGGGATGAAAAACTGTTTTTT. Its translation is CASSYPGQGDEKLFF.

V gene TRBV7-2 combines with J gene TRBJ1-6; no firm D call. CDR3 size: 16 residues. CDR1 and CDR2 from the germline V gene are SGHTA and FQGNSA. Trimming removed 1 base from V and 7 bases from J, with 14 bases in between. The CDR3 DNA follows: TGTGCCAGCAGCTTAGAGGCGGCGTCGGTAAATTCACCCCTCCACTTT. This gives the protein CASSLEAASVNSPLHF.

The V call is TRBV27, the J call TRBJ2-5, with 7 nucleotides matching TRBD2. Trimming removed 1 base from V and 5 bases from J; junction bases left unmatched: 7. The CDR3 has 15 residues. Germline lookup yields CDR1 MNHEY and CDR2 SMNVEV (reference sequence). CDR3 loop: CASSLWPGAGETQYF. The CDR3, as DNA: TGTGCCAGCAGTTTATGGCCGGGAGCGGGGGAGACCCAGTACTTC.

This clonotype was detected a few times. The gene calls are TRBV30 and TRBJ2-7; D is unresolved. The germline CDR1 and CDR2 sequences are GTSNPN and SVGIG (reference sequence). The V gene lost 2 bases and the J gene lost 6 bases, with 17 bases spanning the gap. The CDR3 totals 14 residues. The CDR3 loop reads CAWSPSGDWSEQYF. DNA for the CDR3: TGTGCCTGGAGTCCTTCTGGGGATTGGTCCGAGCAGTACTTC.

This clonotype was counted between two and nine times. The CDR3 here is CASSPGLGGNTGELFF. DNA for the CDR3: TGTGCCAGCAGCCCCGGTCTTGGAGGGAACACCGGGGAGCTGTTTTTT. This chain links TRBV11-2 with TRBJ2-2; D possibly corresponds to TRBD2 (5 bases). CDR1 and CDR2 from the germline V gene are SGHAT and FQNNGV. V was pared by 5 bases and J by 1 base, with 14 bases between. The CDR3 has 16 amino acids.

Only a few counts were recorded for this clonotype. The J gene is TRBJ2-1, the V gene TRBV12-3 or TRBV12-4, with D uncertain. V was pared by 7 bases and J by 2 bases, with 15 bases between. This CDR3 has 15 amino acids. The CDR3 here is CASTPIGSPYNEQFF. The CDR3 DNA is TGTGCCAGCACCCCCATAGGGTCACCCTACAATGAGCAGTTCTTC.